This T cell receptor (beta chain) stems from a study of response to subunit inactivated influenza vaccine. Regarding the study as a whole: Authors suggested each seasonal influenza vaccination recruits few new T cells.

Using its own MiXCR run on the RT-PCR reads, TCRdb lists one record per CDR3 protein. The profile shows some 570,000 distinct CDR3 sequences, approximately 10% of them singletons. Note on this clonotype: Its specificity is unknown.

This sample also appeared in a second study, on T cells expressing NK-cell markers. That study reports: It was by 5'RACE template switching with UMIs that TCR beta cDNA was made. The contribution of dominant NKG2C+ clonotypes to CD8+ T cells in six donors was 1.0-7.0%.

This TCR was recovered from a man aged 45-65 years who received an inactivated influenza vaccine. Sequenced here: PBMCs from blood, sampled on the day of vaccination.

CDR3 protein: CASSLSPSGGYNEQFF. DNA of the CDR3: TGTGCCAGCAGTTTATCCCCTAGCGGGGGCTACAATGAGCAGTTCTTC. The chain links TRBV12-3 or TRBV12-4 to TRBJ2-1; 10 bases align to TRBD2. This CDR3 has 16 amino acids. J was trimmed by 3 bases and V by 2 bases; bases with no gene match: 4.